Given below is one T cell receptor beta chain in context. The data stem from a study of Ad26.COV2.S vaccination and SARS-CoV-2 variants. Only in-frame clones appear in the TCRdb table, and some are missing; sequencing was by immunoSEQ multiplex PCR. The sample includes hundreds of thousands of clones, around 87% of them seen just once. Germline V gene data show CDR1 as SQVTM and CDR2 as ANQGSEA. This CDR3 has 12 amino acids. Trimming left V 2 bases short and J 2 bases short, with 7 bases between. Regarding treatment: about 20 received Ad26.COV2.S at low or high dose, single or two shots; several received placebo; per-sample allocation not given. The investigators took samples on day 63 after the first vaccine or placebo injection. An Ad26 vector that expressed Wuhan-strain SARS-CoV-2 spike constituted the vaccine.

This clonotype was sampled from a person aged 18-65 years who received the Ad26.COV2.S COVID-19 vaccine or a placebo. V is TRBV29-1 and J is TRBJ2-7; D ambiguous. The source was peripheral blood, collected in a trial of Ad26.COV2.S vaccine versus placebo. The CDR3 region has the DNA TGCAGCGTTGAAATACAAGCCTACGAGCAGTACTTC. This sequence encodes CSVEIQAYEQYF.